This T cell receptor beta chain was sequenced for a study of CD8+ T cells in alopecia areata. About the study: Treated patients swallowed 5 to 10 mg of oral tofacitinib twice daily. Tofacitinib exposure lasted 6 to 18 months, followed by 6 months off drug.

This clone was picked up a small number of times. Its antigen is unknown. Reverse transcribed after extraction, RNA yielded cDNA as the sequencing template. TCRdb's table, derived via immunoSEQ multiplex PCR, lists solely in-frame clones and lacks some. This table holds a few thousand clones, roughly 61% found once. The treatment: oral pan-JAK inhibitor, 5-10 mg twice daily. It was from alopecia areata patients that lesional scalp punch biopsies and peripheral blood were collected. Trimming shortened V by 8 bases and J by 6 bases, and 16 bases separated the two germline ends. The CDR3 runs to 14 residues. Germline V lookup: CDR1 SGHVS, CDR2 FQNEAQ. Study results and limitations: Patients shared TCRs less clearly than mice did, possibly for HLA-related reasons.

The receptor was isolated from a human donor with alopecia areata. The J gene is TRBJ2-2, the V gene TRBV7-8, with a tentative D call TRBD2 (6 bases). The source material was skin, sampled at roughly week 30, from a patient treated with tofacitinib. CDR3 DNA: TGTGCCAGCCGAATGGGAGGCGGACCCGGGGAGCTGTTTTTT. Protein product: CASRMGGGPGELFF.